The following is a T cell receptor beta chain sequence with its context. The sample originates from a study of blood T cell repertoires in COVID-19. About the research overall: COVID-19 samples, acute and convalescent, were from the United States, Italy and Spain. T cells, B-cell-depleted T cells, or PBMCs provided the cDNA or gDNA that served as material.

Trimming shortened V by 6 bases and J by 7 bases, and 9 bases separated the two germline ends. The CDR3 has 11 amino acids. Generated by immunoSEQ multiplex PCR, the TCRdb table keeps only in-frame clones and is missing some. The sample lists 150,000 to 200,000 clones, less than 80% seen once, with around an eighth in the top ten. The source of this sequence is a man aged 50 to 59 who had recovered from COVID-19. V gene TRBV23-1 combines with J gene TRBJ1-1; D is unresolved. TRBV23-1 is sorted into the ORF group, with uncertain function. The sample was peripheral blood. CDR3 protein: CASSRQDEAFF. The CDR3 DNA reads as TGCGCCAGCAGCCGCCAGGATGAAGCTTTCTTT.